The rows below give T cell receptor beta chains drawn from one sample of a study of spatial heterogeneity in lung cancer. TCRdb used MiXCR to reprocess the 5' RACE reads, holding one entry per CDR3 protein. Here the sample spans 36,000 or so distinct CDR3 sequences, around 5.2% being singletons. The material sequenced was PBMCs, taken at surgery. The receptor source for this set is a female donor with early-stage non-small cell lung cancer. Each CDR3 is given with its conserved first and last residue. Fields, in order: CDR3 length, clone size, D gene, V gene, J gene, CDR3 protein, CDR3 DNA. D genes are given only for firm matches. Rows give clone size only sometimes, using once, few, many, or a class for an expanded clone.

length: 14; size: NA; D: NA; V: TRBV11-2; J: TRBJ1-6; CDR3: CASSLGGPYRSPHF; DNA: TGTGCCAGCAGCTTAGGGGGGCCTTACAGGTCGCCCCACTTT
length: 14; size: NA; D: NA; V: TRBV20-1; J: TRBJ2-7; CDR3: CSAERRAISYEQYF; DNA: TGCAGTGCCGAGCGGCGGGCGATCTCCTACGAGCAGTACTTC
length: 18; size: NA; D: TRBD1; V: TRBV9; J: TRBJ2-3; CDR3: CASSSRDSVPMPTDTQYF; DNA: TGTGCCAGCAGCAGCCGGGACAGTGTACCTATGCCCACAGATACGCAGTATTTT
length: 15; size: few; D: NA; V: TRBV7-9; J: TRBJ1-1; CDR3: CASSLAPGTNTEAFF; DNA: TGTGCCAGCAGCTTAGCGCCCGGGACAAACACTGAAGCTTTCTTT
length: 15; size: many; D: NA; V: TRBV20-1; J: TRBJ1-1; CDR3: CSARGTAQTYTEAFF; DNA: TGCAGTGCTAGGGGGACGGCCCAAACTTACACTGAAGCTTTCTTT
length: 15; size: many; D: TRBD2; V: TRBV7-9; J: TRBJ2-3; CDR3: CASSSTSDSIGTQYF; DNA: TGTGCCAGCAGCTCAACTAGCGACTCAATCGGTACGCAGTATTTT
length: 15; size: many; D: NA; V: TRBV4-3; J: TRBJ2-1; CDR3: CASSQDRWPTNEQFF; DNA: TGCGCCAGCAGCCAAGATCGTTGGCCCACCAATGAGCAGTTCTTC
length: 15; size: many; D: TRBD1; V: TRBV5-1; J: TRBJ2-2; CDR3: CASSPGQGWTGELFF; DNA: TGCGCCAGCAGCCCCGGACAGGGGTGGACCGGGGAGCTGTTTTTT
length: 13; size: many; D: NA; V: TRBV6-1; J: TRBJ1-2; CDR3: CASKSPNYYGYTF; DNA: TGTGCCAGCAAGAGCCCAAACTACTATGGCTACACCTTC
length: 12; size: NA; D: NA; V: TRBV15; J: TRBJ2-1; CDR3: CATSRDGGEQFF; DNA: TGTGCCACCAGCAGAGATGGCGGTGAGCAGTTCTTC
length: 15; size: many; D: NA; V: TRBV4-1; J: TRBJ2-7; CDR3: CASSPGPGDSYEQYF; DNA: TGCGCCAGCAGCCCGGGACCCGGGGACTCCTACGAGCAGTACTTC
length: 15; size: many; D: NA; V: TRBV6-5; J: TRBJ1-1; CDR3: CASSYSVQGGTEAFF; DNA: TGTGCCAGCAGTTACTCGGTCCAGGGAGGCACTGAAGCTTTCTTT
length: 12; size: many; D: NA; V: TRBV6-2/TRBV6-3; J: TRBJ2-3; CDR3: CASIDITDTQYF; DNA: TGTGCCAGCATCGACATCACAGATACGCAGTATTTT